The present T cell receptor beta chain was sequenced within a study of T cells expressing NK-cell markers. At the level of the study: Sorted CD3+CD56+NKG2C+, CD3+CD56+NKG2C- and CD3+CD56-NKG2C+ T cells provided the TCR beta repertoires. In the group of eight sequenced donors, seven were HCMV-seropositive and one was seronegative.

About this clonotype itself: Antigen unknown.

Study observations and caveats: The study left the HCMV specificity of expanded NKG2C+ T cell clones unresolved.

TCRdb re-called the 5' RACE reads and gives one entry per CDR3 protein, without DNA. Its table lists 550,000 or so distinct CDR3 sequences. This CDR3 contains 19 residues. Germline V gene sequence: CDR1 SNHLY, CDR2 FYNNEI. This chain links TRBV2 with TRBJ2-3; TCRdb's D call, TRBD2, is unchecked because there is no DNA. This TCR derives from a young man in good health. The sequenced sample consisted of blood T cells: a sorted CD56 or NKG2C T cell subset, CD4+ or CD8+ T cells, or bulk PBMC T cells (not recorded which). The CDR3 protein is CASSEQGSGTISSTDTQYF.